This note documents a single T cell receptor (beta chain) sequence. Germline V CDR1 and CDR2: KGHSH, LQKENI. The CDR3 totals 16 residues. Trimming removed 1 base from V and 6 bases from J; junction bases left unmatched: 8. This record comes from a study of blood T cell repertoires in COVID-19. Study-level information: The samples span acute and convalescent COVID-19 from the United States, Italy and Spain. Sources were T cells, B-cell-depleted T cells, or PBMCs; the material itself was cDNA or gDNA.

As processed by the authors: Nucleated cell counts were estimated from reference gene primer amplification. Repertoires were generated with immunoSEQ multiplex PCR, while TCRdb's copy carries only in-frame clones and drops some. V and J calls and clone size follow that table, whereas D and trimming were derived from the DNA. Of 200,000 to 250,000 clones in the sample, 82% were seen once. This chain links TRBV18 with TRBJ1-2; 10 bases agree with TRBD1. Input material: peripheral blood. The receptor comes from a woman aged 80 or over with acute or convalescent COVID-19. The DNA for the CDR3 is TGTGCCAGCTCACCACAGTGGGACAGGGGAGTGGATGGCTACACCTTC. Residues: CASSPQWDRGVDGYTF.